This record concerns one T cell receptor beta chain sequence. As yet, its antigen is unknown. The table came from immunoSEQ multiplex PCR; TCRdb's copy has only in-frame clones and leaves some out. The table lists around 2.3 million clones, roughly 95% of them singletons. The CDR3 has 13 amino acids. V shed 6 bases and J shed 6 bases, with 14 bases lying between them. CDR1 is ENHRY and CDR2 is SYGVKD in the germline V gene. The data are from a study of shared clonotypes between healthy human individuals. General observations from the study: Clonotypes not shared had lower generation probabilities than those common to all four donors.

This receptor was obtained from a man aged 18 to 35 in good health. The sequencing sample was made of naive CD4+ T cells sorted from blood. Described subset: CD45RA+ positively selected. V gene TRBV10-3 combines with J gene TRBJ1-2; D might be TRBD1 (6 bases). CDR3 amino acids: CAIRGGQGNGYTF. For the CDR3, the DNA is TGTGCCATCAGGGGGGGGCAGGGAAATGGCTACACCTTC.